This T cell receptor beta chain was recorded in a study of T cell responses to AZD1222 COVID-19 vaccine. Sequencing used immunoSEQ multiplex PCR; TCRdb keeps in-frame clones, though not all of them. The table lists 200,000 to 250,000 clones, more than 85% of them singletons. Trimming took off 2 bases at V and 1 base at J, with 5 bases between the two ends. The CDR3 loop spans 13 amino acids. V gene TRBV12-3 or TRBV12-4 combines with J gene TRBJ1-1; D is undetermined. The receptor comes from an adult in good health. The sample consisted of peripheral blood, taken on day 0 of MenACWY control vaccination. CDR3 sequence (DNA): TGTGCCAGCAGTTTACGCTCGAACACTGAAGCTTTCTTT. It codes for CASSLRSNTEAFF.